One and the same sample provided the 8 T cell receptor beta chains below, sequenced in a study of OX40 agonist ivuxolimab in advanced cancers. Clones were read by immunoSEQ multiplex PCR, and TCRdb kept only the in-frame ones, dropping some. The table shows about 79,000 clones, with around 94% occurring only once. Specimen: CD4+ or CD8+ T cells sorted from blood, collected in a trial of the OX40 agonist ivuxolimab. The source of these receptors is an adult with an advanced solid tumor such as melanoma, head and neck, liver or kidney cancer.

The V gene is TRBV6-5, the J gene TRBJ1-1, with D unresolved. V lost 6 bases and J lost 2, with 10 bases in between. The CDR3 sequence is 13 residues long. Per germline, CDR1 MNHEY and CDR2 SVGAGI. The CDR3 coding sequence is TGTGCCAGCAGCCAGCCGGCAAACACTGAAGCTTTCTTT. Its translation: CASSQPANTEAFF.

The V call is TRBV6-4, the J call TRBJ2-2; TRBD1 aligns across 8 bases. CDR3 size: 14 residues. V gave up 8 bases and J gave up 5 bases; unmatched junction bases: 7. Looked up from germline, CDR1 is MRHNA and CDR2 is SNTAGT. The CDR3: CASGAGGWTGELFF. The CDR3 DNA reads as TGTGCCAGCGGAGCAGGGGGCTGGACCGGGGAGCTGTTTTTT.

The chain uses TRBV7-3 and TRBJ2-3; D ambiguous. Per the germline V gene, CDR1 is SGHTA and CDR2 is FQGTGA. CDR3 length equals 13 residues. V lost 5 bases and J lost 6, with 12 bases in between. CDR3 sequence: CASSETGKDTQYF. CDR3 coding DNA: TGTGCCAGCAGCGAGACTGGTAAGGATACGCAGTATTTT.

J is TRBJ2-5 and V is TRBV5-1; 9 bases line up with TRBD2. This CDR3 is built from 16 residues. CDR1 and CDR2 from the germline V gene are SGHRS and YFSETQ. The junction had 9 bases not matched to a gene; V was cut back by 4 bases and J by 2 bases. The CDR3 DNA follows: TGCGCCAGCAGCCGAAGACTAGCGGAGCCGCAAGAGACCCAGTACTTC. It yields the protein CASSRRLAEPQETQYF.

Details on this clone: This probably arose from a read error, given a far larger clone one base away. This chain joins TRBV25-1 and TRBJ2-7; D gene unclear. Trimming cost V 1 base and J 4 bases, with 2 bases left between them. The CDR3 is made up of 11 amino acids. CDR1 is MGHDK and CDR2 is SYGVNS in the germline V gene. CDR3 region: CASSEFYEQYF. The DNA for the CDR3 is TGTGCCAGCAGTGAATTTTACGAGCAGTACTTC.

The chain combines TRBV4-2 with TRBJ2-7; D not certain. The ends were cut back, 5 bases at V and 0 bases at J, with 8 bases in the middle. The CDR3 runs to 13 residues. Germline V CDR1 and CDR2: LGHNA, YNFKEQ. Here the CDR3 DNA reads TGTGCCAGCAGCTCGCATGCCTCCTACGAGCAGTACTTC. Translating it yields CASSSHASYEQYF.

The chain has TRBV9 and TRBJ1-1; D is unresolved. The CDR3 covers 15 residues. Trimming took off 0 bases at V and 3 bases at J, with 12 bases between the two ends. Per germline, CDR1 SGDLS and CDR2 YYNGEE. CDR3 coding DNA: TGTGCCAGCAGCGTAGTAGGCCAAGAGGACACTGAAGCTTTCTTT. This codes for CASSVVGQEDTEAFF.

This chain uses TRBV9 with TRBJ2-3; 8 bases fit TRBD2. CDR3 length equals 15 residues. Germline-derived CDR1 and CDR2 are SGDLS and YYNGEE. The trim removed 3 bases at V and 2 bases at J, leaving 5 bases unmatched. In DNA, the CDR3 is TGTGCCAGCAGCGCCCTAGCGGGCCCCACAGATACGCAGTATTTT. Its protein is CASSALAGPTDTQYF.